The clone carrying this T cell receptor beta chain has only a few counts. Its specificity is unknown. Regarding time point: pre-treatment baseline. Blood was drawn before treatment and at week 3 after checkpoint blockade. Patients with prior systemic cancer treatment, concomitant immunosuppressants, or other active malignancies were excluded. This sample was included in a study of blood T cell dynamics during melanoma immunotherapy. On the study more broadly: First-line therapy was either pembrolizumab or nivolumab with ipilimumab for metastatic melanoma.

Libraries were prepared by immunoSEQ multiplex PCR; TCRdb keeps only in-frame clonotypes and omits some of them. The table has approximately 13,000 clones, around 84% seen once. Whole-study findings and limits: Unlike progressors, later disease-control patients had W3 repertoires gaining clonality or diversity.

The CDR3 is 16 residues long. Trimming shortened V by 2 bases and J by 1 base, and 9 bases separated the two germline ends. Germline CDR1 and CDR2: MNHEY and SMNVEV (reference sequence). The sequence derives from a human donor with melanoma. The rearrangement uses TRBV27 and TRBJ1-6; D call uncertain. The source material was blood, sampled from a patient treated with checkpoint blockade. The CDR3 is CASSLERRSYNSPLHF. The CDR3 DNA reads TGTGCCAGCAGTTTAGAAAGGAGATCCTATAATTCACCCCTCCACTTT.